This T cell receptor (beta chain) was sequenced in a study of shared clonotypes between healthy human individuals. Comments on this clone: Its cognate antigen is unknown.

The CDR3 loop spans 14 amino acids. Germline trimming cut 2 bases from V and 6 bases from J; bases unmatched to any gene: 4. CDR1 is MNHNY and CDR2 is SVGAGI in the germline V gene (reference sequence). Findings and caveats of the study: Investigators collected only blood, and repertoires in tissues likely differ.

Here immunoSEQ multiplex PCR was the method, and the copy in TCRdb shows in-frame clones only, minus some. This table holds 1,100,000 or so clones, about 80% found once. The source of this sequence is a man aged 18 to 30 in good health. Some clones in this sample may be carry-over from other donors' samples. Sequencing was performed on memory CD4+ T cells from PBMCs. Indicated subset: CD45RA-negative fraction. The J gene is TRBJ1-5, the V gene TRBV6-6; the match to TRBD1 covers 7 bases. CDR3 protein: CASSYVEGAQPQHF. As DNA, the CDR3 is TGTGCCAGCAGTTACGTCGAGGGGGCTCAGCCCCAGCATTTT.